This TCR beta chain was identified in a study of shared clonotypes between healthy human individuals. There are 16 residues in the CDR3. CDR1 LNHDA and CDR2 SQIVND come from the germline V gene (reference sequence). Deletions cut 2 bases from V and 5 bases from J, with 19 bases between. Assay used: immunoSEQ multiplex PCR; TCRdb lists only in-frame clones, some missing. The table lists some 630,000 clones, around 72% of them singletons. The sequence came from a woman aged 30 to 39 in good health. The sequenced sample was memory CD4+ T cells sorted from blood. The sample's subset: CD45RA-negative fraction. The genes are TRBV19 and TRBJ2-7; D may be TRBD2 (5 bases). The chain's CDR3 is CASSIIAEGSRHEQYF. CDR3 DNA sequence: TGTGCCAGTAGTATAATTGCAGAGGGTTCTCGACACGAGCAGTACTTC.